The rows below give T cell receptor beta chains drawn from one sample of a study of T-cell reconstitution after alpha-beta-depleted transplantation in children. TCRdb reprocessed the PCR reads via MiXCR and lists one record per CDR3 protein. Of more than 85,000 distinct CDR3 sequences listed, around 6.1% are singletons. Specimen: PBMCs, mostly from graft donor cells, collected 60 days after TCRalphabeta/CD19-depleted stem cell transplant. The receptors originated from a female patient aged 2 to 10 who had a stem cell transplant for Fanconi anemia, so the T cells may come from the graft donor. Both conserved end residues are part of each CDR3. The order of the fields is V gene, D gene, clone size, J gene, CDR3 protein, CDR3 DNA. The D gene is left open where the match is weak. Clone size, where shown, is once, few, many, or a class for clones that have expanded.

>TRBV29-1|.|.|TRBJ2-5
CSAYRGGETQYF
TGCAGCGCCTATCGGGGTGGCGAGACCCAGTACTTC
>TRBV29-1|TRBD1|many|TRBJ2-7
CSVVGRDSVNEQYF
TGCAGCGTTGTTGGACGGGACAGTGTCAACGAGCAGTACTTC
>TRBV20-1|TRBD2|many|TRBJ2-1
CSAREAAGDYNEQFF
TGCAGTGCTAGAGAGGCAGCGGGAGACTACAATGAGCAGTTCTTC
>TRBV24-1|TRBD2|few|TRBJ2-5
CATSGGLADRPGTEETQYF
TGTGCCACCAGCGGGGGACTAGCGGACCGACCTGGGACCGAAGAGACCCAGTACTTC
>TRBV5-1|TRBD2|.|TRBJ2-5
CASSSVAGGKRETQYF
TGCGCCAGCAGCTCGGTAGCGGGAGGGAAGAGAGAGACCCAGTACTTC
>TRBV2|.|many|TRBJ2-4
CASQLGKNIQYF
TGTGCCAGCCAACTTGGGAAAAACATTCAGTACTTC
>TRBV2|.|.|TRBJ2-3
CATREGGTDTQYF
TGTGCCACCAGGGAGGGGGGCACAGATACGCAGTATTTT
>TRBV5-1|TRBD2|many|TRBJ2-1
CASSLTSGSNEQFF
TGCGCCAGCAGCTTGACTAGCGGGAGCAATGAGCAGTTCTTC
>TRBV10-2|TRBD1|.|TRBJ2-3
CASSGVTDREDTQYF
TGCGCCAGCAGTGGAGTGACAGACAGGGAGGATACGCAGTATTTT
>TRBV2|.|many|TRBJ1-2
CASSEALGRVYGYTF
TGTGCCAGCAGTGAAGCGCTGGGCAGAGTCTATGGCTACACCTTC
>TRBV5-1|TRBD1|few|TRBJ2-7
CASSLTAGGFHEQYF
TGCGCCAGCAGCCTAACCGCAGGGGGCTTCCACGAGCAGTACTTC
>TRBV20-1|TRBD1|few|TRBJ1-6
CSTGQGINNSPLHF
TGCAGTACGGGACAGGGAATAAATAATTCACCCCTCCACTTT
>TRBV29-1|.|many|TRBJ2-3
CSVEGRKATDTQYF
TGCAGCGTTGAAGGGAGAAAAGCGACAGATACGCAGTATTTT
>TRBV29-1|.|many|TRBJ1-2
CSATGPEGYGYTF
TGCAGCGCTACGGGACCGGAGGGGTATGGCTACACCTTC
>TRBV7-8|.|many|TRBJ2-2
CASSSTAFTGELFF
TGTGCCAGCAGCTCGACAGCCTTCACCGGGGAGCTGTTTTTT
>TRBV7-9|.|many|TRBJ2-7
CASSPGVVPTDEQYF
TGTGCCAGCAGCCCCGGCGTGGTACCTACGGACGAGCAGTACTTC
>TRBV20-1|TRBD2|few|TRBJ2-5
CSAREIGEGETQYF
TGCAGTGCTAGAGAGATAGGGGAGGGAGAGACCCAGTACTTC
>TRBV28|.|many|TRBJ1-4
CASSYLKALNEKLFF
TGTGCCAGCAGTTATTTGAAGGCTCTCAATGAAAAACTGTTTTTT
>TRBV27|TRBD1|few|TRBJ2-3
CASRSQGWQYF
TGTGCCAGCAGGTCACAGGGGTGGCAGTATTTT
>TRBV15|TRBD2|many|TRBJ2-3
CATSKRLAGGKSTDTQYF
TGTGCCACCAGCAAAAGACTAGCGGGGGGGAAGAGCACAGATACGCAGTATTTT
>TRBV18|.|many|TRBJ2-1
CASSPLRTPYKNEQFF
TGTGCCAGCTCACCCCTCCGGACTCCTTATAAGAATGAGCAGTTCTTC
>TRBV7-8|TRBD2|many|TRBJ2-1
CASSLGGLAGYNEQFF
TGTGCCAGCAGCTTAGGCGGACTAGCGGGCTACAATGAGCAGTTCTTC
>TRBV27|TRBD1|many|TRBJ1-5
CASSPSGQGNQPQHF
TGTGCCAGCAGTCCCTCCGGACAGGGGAATCAGCCCCAGCATTTT
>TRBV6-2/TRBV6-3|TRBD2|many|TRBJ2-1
CASSYPPRSGRRHNEQFF
TGTGCCAGCAGTTACCCGCCCCGTAGCGGGAGAAGGCACAATGAGCAGTTCTTC
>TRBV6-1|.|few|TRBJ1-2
CASREDSNEGYTF
TGTGCCAGCAGAGAGGACAGCAATGAAGGCTACACCTTC
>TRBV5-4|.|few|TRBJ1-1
CASSLLDTEAFF
TGTGCCAGCAGCTTGCTCGATACTGAAGCTTTCTTT
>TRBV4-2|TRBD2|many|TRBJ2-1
CASSQDLASGSPYFGQFF
TGTGCCAGCAGCCAAGATCTGGCTAGCGGGAGCCCTTATTTTGGGCAGTTCTTC
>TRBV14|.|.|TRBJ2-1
CASSQVVGVNYNEQFF
TGTGCCAGCAGCCAAGTTGTGGGGGTGAACTACAATGAGCAGTTCTTC
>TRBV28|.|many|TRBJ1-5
CASRRQLYQPQHF
TGTGCCAGCAGACGACAGCTATATCAGCCCCAGCATTTT
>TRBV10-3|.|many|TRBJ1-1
CAISARLEGTEAFF
TGTGCCATCAGTGCGAGGCTGGAAGGCACTGAAGCTTTCTTT
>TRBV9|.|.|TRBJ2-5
CASSVAPGAAGETQYF
TGTGCCAGCAGCGTAGCGCCTGGGGCGGCGGGTGAGACCCAGTACTTC
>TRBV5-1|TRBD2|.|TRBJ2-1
CASSPRTSGTANEQFF
TGCGCCAGCAGCCCCCGGACTAGCGGGACCGCCAATGAGCAGTTCTTC
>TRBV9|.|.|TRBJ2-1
CASSGGSSGHYNEQFF
TGTGCCAGCAGCGGGGGAAGTAGCGGTCATTACAATGAGCAGTTCTTC